These T cell receptor beta chains were read from a single sample in a study of cytomegalovirus exposure and HLA in healthy donors. TCRdb's table, derived via immunoSEQ multiplex PCR, lists solely in-frame clones and lacks some. The sample gives approximately 130,000 clones, roughly 79% of which show up once; less than 4% is in the top ten. Sample: PBMCs. The origin of the receptors is a man aged 25-45 years in good health and CMV-seronegative. Both conserved end residues are part of each CDR3. The D gene is left open where the match is weak. A clone size is listed for some rows: how often the clone was seen (once, few, many), or a class if it is expanded.

clone size: -
J gene: TRBJ1-2
V gene: TRBV29-1
D gene: -
CDR3 protein: CSVDGWRGAIYGYTF
CDR3 DNA: TGCAGCGTTGACGGTTGGCGAGGCGCCATTTATGGCTACACCTTC

clone size: -
J gene: TRBJ1-1
V gene: TRBV5-6
D gene: TRBD1
CDR3 protein: CASSFVRGSPEAFF
CDR3 DNA: TGTGCCAGCAGCTTCGTCAGGGGGTCTCCTGAAGCTTTCTTT

clone size: -
J gene: TRBJ2-5
V gene: TRBV5-1
D gene: TRBD2
CDR3 protein: CASSSGLAGGQETQYF
CDR3 DNA: TGCGCCAGCAGCTCGGGACTAGCGGGAGGGCAAGAGACCCAGTACTTC

clone size: few
J gene: TRBJ1-4
V gene: TRBV9
D gene: -
CDR3 protein: CASSPEGVVGEKLFF
CDR3 DNA: TGTGCCAGCAGCCCCGAGGGGGTGGTCGGGGAAAAACTGTTTTTT

clone size: -
J gene: TRBJ1-1
V gene: TRBV25-1
D gene: -
CDR3 protein: CASSDWGGGRDTEAFF
CDR3 DNA: TGTGCCAGCAGTGATTGGGGCGGGGGTCGAGACACTGAAGCTTTCTTT

clone size: -
J gene: TRBJ1-5
V gene: TRBV9
D gene: TRBD1
CDR3 protein: CASSAGTGVQPQHF
CDR3 DNA: TGTGCCAGCAGTGCCGGGACAGGGGTTCAGCCCCAGCATTTT

clone size: -
J gene: TRBJ2-1
V gene: TRBV28
D gene: -
CDR3 protein: CASSRDMGAREQFF
CDR3 DNA: TGTGCCAGCAGTCGAGATATGGGGGCGAGAGAGCAGTTCTTC

clone size: -
J gene: TRBJ1-5
V gene: TRBV5-6
D gene: TRBD1
CDR3 protein: CASSLWGQRNQPQHF
CDR3 DNA: TGTGCCAGCAGCTTGTGGGGACAGAGAAATCAGCCCCAGCATTTT

clone size: -
J gene: TRBJ1-1
V gene: TRBV5-1
D gene: -
CDR3 protein: CASSVGVTGDTEAFF
CDR3 DNA: TGCGCCAGCAGCGTCGGGGTGACGGGAGACACTGAAGCTTTCTTT

clone size: -
J gene: TRBJ1-5
V gene: TRBV28
D gene: TRBD1
CDR3 protein: CASSYGTGVNGNQPQHF
CDR3 DNA: TGTGCCAGCAGTTACGGGACAGGGGTGAATGGCAATCAGCCCCAGCATTTT

clone size: -
J gene: TRBJ2-5
V gene: TRBV7-2
D gene: -
CDR3 protein: CASSLFGEAQYF
CDR3 DNA: TGTGCCAGCAGCTTATTTGGGGAGGCCCAGTACTTC

clone size: few
J gene: TRBJ2-7
V gene: TRBV28
D gene: TRBD1
CDR3 protein: CASTPLVSQGAEQYF
CDR3 DNA: TGTGCCAGCACCCCTTTAGTGTCCCAGGGGGCCGAGCAGTACTTC

clone size: -
J gene: TRBJ2-5
V gene: TRBV19
D gene: -
CDR3 protein: CASSIGLAETQYF
CDR3 DNA: TGTGCCAGTAGTATAGGCCTAGCGGAGACCCAGTACTTC

clone size: few
J gene: TRBJ1-5
V gene: TRBV6-1
D gene: -
CDR3 protein: CASMGTAGQPQHF
CDR3 DNA: TGTGCCAGCATGGGGACCGCGGGGCAGCCCCAGCATTTT

clone size: -
J gene: TRBJ1-5
V gene: TRBV30
D gene: TRBD1
CDR3 protein: CAWSPGGNQPQHF
CDR3 DNA: TGTGCCTGGAGTCCAGGGGGTAATCAGCCCCAGCATTTT

clone size: -
J gene: TRBJ2-7
V gene: TRBV5-6
D gene: -
CDR3 protein: CASSTAGRSYEQYF
CDR3 DNA: TGTGCCAGCAGTACTGCGGGACGGTCCTACGAGCAGTACTTC

clone size: -
J gene: TRBJ2-5
V gene: TRBV5-1
D gene: TRBD2
CDR3 protein: CASSWARGLAGGQETQYF
CDR3 DNA: TGCGCCAGCAGCTGGGCACGCGGACTAGCGGGAGGTCAAGAGACCCAGTACTTC

clone size: -
J gene: TRBJ2-1
V gene: TRBV7-9
D gene: TRBD1
CDR3 protein: CASSFAGTDNEQFF
CDR3 DNA: TGTGCCAGCAGCTTTGCCGGGACAGACAATGAGCAGTTCTTC

clone size: -
J gene: TRBJ2-7
V gene: TRBV6-1
D gene: -
CDR3 protein: CASRTEVVGEQYF
CDR3 DNA: TGTGCCAGCCGGACGGAGGTTGTGGGCGAGCAGTACTTC

clone size: -
J gene: TRBJ2-1
V gene: TRBV2
D gene: TRBD1
CDR3 protein: CASRAGTGSEQFF
CDR3 DNA: TGTGCCAGCAGGGCCGGGACAGGGAGTGAGCAGTTCTTC

clone size: -
J gene: TRBJ1-6
V gene: TRBV4-1
D gene: -
CDR3 protein: CASSQAQGNSPLHF
CDR3 DNA: TGCGCCAGCAGCCAAGCCCAGGGTAATTCACCCCTCCACTTT

clone size: -
J gene: TRBJ2-7
V gene: TRBV27
D gene: TRBD1
CDR3 protein: CASSTGTGSYEQYF
CDR3 DNA: TGTGCCAGCAGTACCGGGACAGGGTCCTACGAGCAGTACTTC

clone size: -
J gene: TRBJ1-1
V gene: TRBV28
D gene: TRBD1
CDR3 protein: CASSLFGRGQTYEAFF
CDR3 DNA: TGTGCCAGCAGTTTATTCGGAAGGGGACAGACCTATGAAGCTTTCTTT

clone size: -
J gene: TRBJ2-4
V gene: TRBV12-1
D gene: -
CDR3 protein: CASSFSGLAKNIQYF
CDR3 DNA: TGTGCCAGCAGCTTCTCAGGGTTAGCCAAAAACATTCAGTACTTC

clone size: -
J gene: TRBJ2-1
V gene: TRBV5-1
D gene: TRBD2
CDR3 protein: CASSLAPSSGYYSEQFF
CDR3 DNA: TGCGCCAGCAGCCTAGCTCCGAGTAGCGGGTACTACAGTGAGCAGTTCTTC

clone size: -
J gene: TRBJ2-5
V gene: TRBV6-5
D gene: TRBD1
CDR3 protein: CASLGQGDRETQYF
CDR3 DNA: TGTGCCAGTCTCGGACAGGGTGATAGGGAGACCCAGTACTTC

clone size: once
J gene: TRBJ2-5
V gene: TRBV28
D gene: -
CDR3 protein: CASSFGNVQRKTQYF
CDR3 DNA: TGTGCCAGCAGTTTCGGGAATGTACAGAGAAAGACCCAGTACTTC

clone size: once
J gene: TRBJ2-1
V gene: TRBV4-2
D gene: TRBD2
CDR3 protein: CASSQGGTSGGAFYNEQFF
CDR3 DNA: TGTGCCAGCAGCCAAGGTGGGACTAGCGGGGGGGCCTTTTACAATGAGCAGTTCTTC

clone size: once
J gene: TRBJ1-1
V gene: TRBV4-2
D gene: TRBD1
CDR3 protein: CASSPLGQGGTEAFF
CDR3 DNA: TGTGCCAGCAGCCCCCTCGGACAGGGCGGTACTGAAGCTTTCTTT

clone size: -
J gene: TRBJ1-6
V gene: TRBV10-1
D gene: -
CDR3 protein: CASRGSSYNSPLHF
CDR3 DNA: TGCGCCAGCAGGGGCAGCTCCTATAATTCACCCCTCCACTTT

clone size: -
J gene: TRBJ2-3
V gene: TRBV6-6
D gene: TRBD2
CDR3 protein: CASSSGGTQYF
CDR3 DNA: TGTGCCAGCAGTTCCGGGGGGACGCAGTATTTT

clone size: -
J gene: TRBJ1-2
V gene: TRBV4-2
D gene: TRBD1
CDR3 protein: CASSQGTGYGYTF
CDR3 DNA: TGTGCCAGCAGCCAAGGGACAGGGTATGGCTACACCTTC

clone size: -
J gene: TRBJ1-5
V gene: TRBV5-6
D gene: TRBD1
CDR3 protein: CASSGGGYNQPQHF
CDR3 DNA: TGTGCCAGCAGCGGAGGGGGCTACAATCAGCCCCAGCATTTT

clone size: -
J gene: TRBJ2-3
V gene: TRBV5-6
D gene: TRBD1
CDR3 protein: CASSTGTGISTDTQYF
CDR3 DNA: TGTGCCAGCAGCACAGGGACAGGGATAAGCACAGATACGCAGTATTTT

clone size: -
J gene: TRBJ2-2
V gene: TRBV18
D gene: TRBD1
CDR3 protein: CASSPRDRGSGGELFF
CDR3 DNA: TGTGCCAGCTCACCACGGGACAGGGGTAGCGGCGGGGAGCTGTTTTTT

clone size: -
J gene: TRBJ1-2
V gene: TRBV7-6
D gene: TRBD1
CDR3 protein: CAHGTGPNYGYTF
CDR3 DNA: TGTGCCCATGGGACAGGGCCCAACTATGGCTACACCTTC

clone size: once
J gene: TRBJ2-5
V gene: TRBV19
D gene: TRBD1
CDR3 protein: CASSMPRGQGRETQYF
CDR3 DNA: TGTGCCAGTAGTATGCCCCGGGGACAGGGACGGGAGACCCAGTACTTC

clone size: few
J gene: TRBJ2-3
V gene: TRBV5-1
D gene: -
CDR3 protein: CASSKFSADTQYF
CDR3 DNA: TGCGCCAGCAGCAAATTCTCCGCAGATACGCAGTATTTT

clone size: -
J gene: TRBJ2-7
V gene: TRBV21-1
D gene: -
CDR3 protein: CASSFQGPRYEQYF
CDR3 DNA: TGTGCCAGCAGCTTTCAGGGTCCAAGGTACGAGCAGTACTTC

clone size: -
J gene: TRBJ2-3
V gene: TRBV25-1
D gene: -
CDR3 protein: CASSGTGPDSTDTQYF
CDR3 DNA: TGTGCCAGCAGTGGAACAGGGCCCGATAGCACAGATACGCAGTATTTT

clone size: -
J gene: TRBJ1-1
V gene: TRBV27
D gene: -
CDR3 protein: CASSFSLNTEAFF
CDR3 DNA: TGTGCCAGCAGTTTCTCCTTAAACACTGAAGCTTTCTTT

clone size: -
J gene: TRBJ2-3
V gene: TRBV7-2
D gene: -
CDR3 protein: CASRSGGTDTQYF
CDR3 DNA: TGTGCCAGCCGTTCTGGGGGGACAGATACGCAGTATTTT

clone size: -
J gene: TRBJ1-1
V gene: TRBV6-5
D gene: -
CDR3 protein: CASRHNREAFF
CDR3 DNA: TGTGCCAGCAGACACAACAGGGAAGCTTTCTTT

clone size: few
J gene: TRBJ2-7
V gene: TRBV19
D gene: -
CDR3 protein: CASPESRGEQYF
CDR3 DNA: TGTGCCAGTCCAGAATCCCGGGGCGAGCAGTACTTC

clone size: -
J gene: TRBJ2-5
V gene: TRBV7-2
D gene: TRBD1
CDR3 protein: CASSLNQRDSKETQYF
CDR3 DNA: TGTGCCAGCAGCTTAAATCAACGGGACAGTAAAGAGACCCAGTACTTC

clone size: few
J gene: TRBJ2-1
V gene: TRBV4-3
D gene: TRBD1
CDR3 protein: CASSLILSGTGHRGPNEQFF
CDR3 DNA: TGCGCCAGCAGCCTAATCTTGTCCGGGACAGGGCATCGGGGGCCCAATGAGCAGTTCTTC

clone size: -
J gene: TRBJ2-7
V gene: TRBV27
D gene: TRBD2
CDR3 protein: CASSLSAGETYEQYF
CDR3 DNA: TGTGCCAGCAGTTTATCGGCGGGAGAAACCTACGAGCAGTACTTC

clone size: -
J gene: TRBJ2-1
V gene: TRBV6-4
D gene: TRBD2
CDR3 protein: CASSEGLGSYNEQFF
CDR3 DNA: TGTGCCAGCAGTGAAGGACTAGGCTCCTACAATGAGCAGTTCTTC

clone size: once
J gene: TRBJ1-1
V gene: TRBV28
D gene: -
CDR3 protein: CASSTSQGAAEAFF
CDR3 DNA: -

clone size: -
J gene: TRBJ2-7
V gene: TRBV7-9
D gene: -
CDR3 protein: CASSPKLRIGYEQYF
CDR3 DNA: TGTGCCAGCAGCCCCAAACTACGGATCGGGTACGAGCAGTACTTC

clone size: -
J gene: TRBJ2-5
V gene: TRBV18
D gene: TRBD1
CDR3 protein: CASSPGQGAWETQYF
CDR3 DNA: TGTGCCAGCTCACCGGGACAGGGGGCTTGGGAGACCCAGTACTTC

clone size: -
J gene: TRBJ1-1
V gene: TRBV7-2
D gene: -
CDR3 protein: CASSLLGVNEAFF
CDR3 DNA: TGTGCCAGCAGCTTACTTGGAGTGAATGAAGCTTTCTTT

clone size: -
J gene: TRBJ2-7
V gene: TRBV18
D gene: -
CDR3 protein: CASSPVYRLEVGEQYF
CDR3 DNA: TGTGCCAGCTCACCAGTTTATCGACTAGAAGTAGGCGAGCAGTACTTC